The entry below gives a single T cell receptor beta chain sequence along with its context. These data are taken from a study of blood T cell repertoires in COVID-19. Authors' data handling: Amplification of reference gene primers provided the estimated nucleated cell counts. Profiled with immunoSEQ multiplex PCR; TCRdb holds only in-frame clones, not every one. The V and J calls and clone size were taken over from that table, and D and trimming were inferred from the DNA. Among more than 40,000 clones listed, 70% to 90% were seen once. J gave up 14 bases and V 0 bases, and 16 bases lay outside the gene matches. The CDR3 spans 16 residues. Germline lookup yields CDR1 LGHNA and CDR2 YNFKEQ.

This clonotype originated in a woman between 45 and 60 years old who had recovered from COVID-19. Sequencing was done on a sample of PBMCs or T cells enriched from blood (not recorded which). This sequence joins TRBV4-2 and TRBJ2-1, with TRBD2 matching 7 bases. Here the CDR3 reads CASSQEMRLAAGWEFF. CDR3 coding DNA: TGTGCCAGCAGCCAAGAGATGAGGCTAGCGGCCGGTTGGGAGTTCTTC.